The 23 T cell receptor beta chains in this list originate from one sample, sequenced in a study of blood T cells in healthy people across ages (dated by TCRdb to about 2015). The library was generated by 5' RACE. The listed sequencing device is Illumina HiSeq 2500. A second about 7 to 11 cycle PCR used a sample-barcoded 5' primer and a J-beta primer mix. TCRdb reworked the public reads: Q25 trimming with fastp, MiXCR clone assembly, productive beta chains retained. Every distinct CDR3 protein forms one entry, paired with its most common genes and DNA. For this sample there are 1 million to 1.2 million distinct CDR3 sequences; 30% to 40% appear just once. Less than 15% of the sample is taken by the ten largest. Sequenced sample: blood. Receptors originate from a man between 18 and 29 years old in good health.

Points on this clonotype: A much larger clone is a single base away; this may be a read error. The rearrangement links TRBV20-1 to TRBJ2-7, with a weak D call TRBD2 (6 bases). The CDR3 consists of 13 residues. CDR1 and CDR2 (germline): DFQATT, SNEGSKA (reference sequence). Trimming cost V 0 bases and J 7 bases, with 13 bases left between them. This CDR3 reads CSARDWGRNEQYF. CDR3 DNA: TGCAGTGCTAGAGATTGGGGGAGGAATGAGCAGTACTTC.

This chain connects TRBV14 to TRBJ2-5; 11 positions match TRBD2. CDR1 is SGHDN, CDR2 FVKESK, per germline. The ends lost 0 bases at V and 0 bases at J; junction bases unmatched: 6. The CDR3 length is 18 residues. CDR3 protein: CASSQDQATSGDQETQYF. As DNA, the CDR3 is TGTGCCAGCAGCCAAGATCAGGCGACTAGCGGGGACCAAGAGACCCAGTACTTC.

The sample holds a few counts of this clonotype. The gene calls are TRBV4-3 and TRBJ2-2, with D uncertain. Germline CDR1 is LGHNA and CDR2 is YSLEER. There are 14 residues in the CDR3. Trimming removed 1 base from V and 6 bases from J, with 9 bases in between. CDR3 sequence: CASSQGGSAGELFF. The CDR3 bases are TGCGCCAGCAGCCAAGGTGGTAGTGCCGGGGAGCTGTTTTTT.

This clonotype was recorded only once. The J gene is TRBJ2-7, the V gene TRBV7-9; 8 bases align to TRBD1. The better agreement between TRBJ2-5 and the DNA end casts doubt on the J call. The CDR3 has 15 residues. Per germline, CDR1 SEHNR and CDR2 FQNEAQ (reference sequence). CDR3 sequence (DNA): TGTGCCAGCAGCTTAGCGGACAGGGTGGAAGAGACCCAGTACTTC. It encodes CASSLADRVEETQYF.

This rearrangement joins TRBV6-2 or TRBV6-3 to TRBJ2-5, with unresolved D. Germline CDR1 MNHEY, CDR2 SVGEGT. This CDR3 is built from 13 residues. V lost 6 bases, J lost 11 bases, and 19 bases lay in between. As DNA, the CDR3 is TGTGCCAGCAGACGGACCGCACACAATGAGCAGTACTTC. This encodes CASRRTAHNEQYF.

This clonotype was seen at least ten times. This chain links TRBV29-1 with TRBJ1-4; 10 nucleotides line up with TRBD1. The CDR3 extends over 14 amino acids. V shed 6 bases and J 6 bases; nucleotides not matched to a gene: 7. Germline lookup yields CDR1 SQVTM and CDR2 ANQGSEA. In nucleotides, the CDR3 is TGCAGCGTCCAGGCCGGGACAGGGGATGAAAAACTGTTTTTT. Translation gives CSVQAGTGDEKLFF. Drawing the rest from reference TRBV29-1 and TRBJ1-4, the complete variable domain is SAVISQKPSRDICQRGTSLTIQCQVDSQVTMMFWYRQQPGQSLTLIATANQGSEATYESGFVIDKFPISRPNLTFSTLTVSNMSPEDSSIYLCSVQAGTGDEKLFFGSGTQLSVL.

The V gene is TRBV27, the J gene TRBJ1-2, with TRBD1 as a possible D gene (5 bases). Trimming pared 4 bases from V and 0 bases from J, leaving 18 bases between. Germline CDR1 is MNHEY and CDR2 is SMNVEV (reference sequence). The CDR3 loop spans 17 amino acids. The CDR3 nucleotides read TGTGCCAGCAGTTCCCGGGGCGGGGCAGAGGCTAACTATGGCTACACCTTC. Translation: CASSSRGGAEANYGYTF.

The chain couples TRBV6-2 or TRBV6-3 to TRBJ1-2; D is unclear. Germline CDR1 and CDR2: MNHEY and SVGEGT. The CDR3 extends over 11 amino acids. Deletions cut 7 bases from V and 6 bases from J, with 9 bases between. The CDR3 DNA follows: TGTGCCAGCAAGCGGTTGGATGGCTACACCTTC. Residues: CASKRLDGYTF.

The chain uses TRBV10-3 and TRBJ1-1; TRBD1 agrees at 7 bases. Germline loops: CDR1 ENHRY, CDR2 SYGVKD. With 10 bases clipped from V and 1 base from J, the junction kept 15 bases outside the gene matches. CDR3 length: 16 residues. The CDR3 sequence is CATIDVGGIGNTEAFF. CDR3 in DNA: TGTGCCACCATTGACGTAGGGGGCATTGGGAACACTGAAGCTTTCTTT.

This clonotype was counted only a few times. The V and J genes are TRBV6-2 or TRBV6-3 and TRBJ1-4; 7 positions agree with TRBD1. The germline gives CDR1 MNHEY, CDR2 SVGEGT. The CDR3 has 19 residues. Trimming removed 6 bases from V and 0 bases from J; junction bases left unmatched: 16. CDR3 nucleotide sequence: TGTGCCAGCAGCGATACGCCGACAGGGTCGGTTGCAACTAATGAAAAACTGTTTTTT. Translating it yields CASSDTPTGSVATNEKLFF.

V is TRBV2 and J is TRBJ2-1; D is undetermined. V shed 8 bases and J shed 5 bases, with 4 bases lying between them. Germline V gene sequence: CDR1 SNHLY, CDR2 FYNNEI. The CDR3 runs to 10 residues. CDR3 amino acids: CASDDNEQFF. CDR3 DNA: TGTGCCAGCGACGACAATGAGCAGTTCTTC.

V and J are TRBV4-2 and TRBJ2-2; D uncertain. Per the germline V gene, CDR1 is LGHNA and CDR2 is YNFKEQ. Trimming shortened V by 0 bases and J by 7 bases, and 6 bases separated the two germline ends. This CDR3 is 13 amino acids long. The CDR3 DNA follows: TGTGCCAGCAGCCAAGAGAATGGCGGGGAGCTGTTTTTT. Residues: CASSQENGGELFF.

To note about this clonotype: This may come from a read error, since a much larger clone is one base off. The chain combines TRBV12-3 or TRBV12-4 with TRBJ2-1; 7 positions match TRBD2. The ends lost 4 bases at V and 13 bases at J; junction bases unmatched: 10. This CDR3 contains 13 residues. CDR3 nucleotides: TGTGCCAGCAGTTCAGGGAGGGAAGAGACCCAGTTCTTC. Residues: CASSSGREETQFF.

This chain uses TRBV12-3 or TRBV12-4 with TRBJ1-4, with D tentatively TRBD1 (6 bases). The CDR3 sequence is 12 residues long. V lost 6 bases and J 7 bases, leaving 9 bases between the germline ends. The CDR3: CASRGAGEKLFF. The CDR3 coding sequence is TGTGCCAGCAGGGGGGCGGGTGAAAAACTGTTTTTT.

The chain carries TRBV10-3 and TRBJ1-2, with 8 bases fitting TRBD1. The CDR3 runs to 15 residues. Germline CDR1 is ENHRY and CDR2 is SYGVKD. Losses at the gene ends were 7 bases for V and 0 bases for J; bases not matched to a gene: 7. Here the CDR3 reads CAINMRQGPNYGYTF. DNA of the CDR3: TGTGCCATCAACATGAGACAGGGGCCTAACTATGGCTACACCTTC.

The chain links TRBV19 to TRBJ1-1, with D unclear. In germline, CDR1 is LNHDA, CDR2 SQIVND (reference sequence). The V end lost 3 bases, the J end lost 8 bases, and 13 bases lay between the germline ends. This CDR3 region has 13 residues. The CDR3 is CASSIQNGREAFF. CDR3 in DNA: TGTGCCAGTAGTATCCAGAACGGACGAGAAGCTTTCTTT.

A note on this clonotype: Given the absence of the conserved phenylalanine or tryptophan at the CDR3 end, a read error is likely. Because the CDR3's place on the DNA is in doubt, the DNA is left out and the CDR3 is given as listed by TCRdb. V gene TRBV25-1 combines with J gene TRBJ2-5. Termini included, the CDR3 measures 13 amino acids. The germline gives CDR1 MGHDK, CDR2 SYGVNS. The CDR3 spells CASGDLDGYTFGS.

This clonotype appeared once. V usage is TRBV4-3 and J usage is TRBJ2-7; D might be TRBD2 (5 bases). Germline CDR1 LGHNA, CDR2 YSLEER. Between the trimmed V and J ends, which lost 0 bases and 7 bases, there was a span of 13 bases. This CDR3 has 14 amino acids. The CDR3 coding sequence is TGCGCCAGCAGCCAAGATCGGGGATCCGCTGAGCAGTACTTC. Translating gives CASSQDRGSAEQYF.

In its sample, this clonotype was seen once. This may stem from a read error, because a much larger clone lies one nucleotide away. The chain has TRBV6-6 and TRBJ2-1, with TRBD1 as a possible D gene (6 bases). Trimming shortened V by 5 bases and J by 3 bases, and 11 bases separated the two germline ends. CDR1 and CDR2 (germline): MNHNY, SVGAGI (reference sequence). This CDR3 has 14 residues. CDR3 nucleotides: TGTGCCAGCAGTCCCGGGACACACTACAATGAGCAGTTCTTC. It translates to CASSPGTHYNEQFF.

This chain links TRBV7-2 with TRBJ1-2; D might be TRBD1 (5 bases). V was clipped by 5 bases and J by 5 bases, with 12 bases between them. This CDR3 has 13 residues. CDR1 and CDR2 from the germline V gene are SGHTA and FQGNSA. The CDR3 region is CASSKGVRYGYTF. In nucleotides, the CDR3 is TGTGCCAGCAGCAAAGGGGTTCGATATGGCTACACCTTC.

Of note for this clonotype: Since a much larger clone is just one base distant, this may be a read error. The CDR3 loop is CASSLERLDTQYF. CDR3 bases: TGTGCCAGCAGTCTCGAACGGCTGGATACGCAGTATTTT. The rearrangement uses TRBV12-3 or TRBV12-4 and TRBJ2-3; D is unresolved. V was trimmed by 5 bases and J by 6 bases, leaving 12 bases between them. This CDR3 spans 13 amino acids.

The rearrangement links TRBV10-3 to TRBJ2-7; D tentatively reads TRBD1 or TRBD2 (5 bases each). The closer fit of TRBJ2-5 to the DNA end suggests the J call may be wrong. The CDR3 is 16 residues long. CDR1 and CDR2 (germline): ENHRY, SYGVKD. The CDR3 sequence: CAIREEGLDKGQTQYF. DNA for the CDR3: TGTGCCATCAGGGAAGAGGGCTTGGACAAGGGACAGACCCAGTACTTC.

The chain has TRBV5-6 and TRBJ1-1, with 7 bases fitting TRBD1. The CDR3 is 16 amino acids. Per germline, CDR1 SGHDT and CDR2 YYEEEE. V shed 5 bases and J 1 base; nucleotides not matched to a gene: 11. The CDR3 sequence is CASSPRQGTSNTEAFF. The CDR3 nucleotides read TGTGCCAGCAGTCCAAGACAGGGAACTTCGAACACTGAAGCTTTCTTT.